This TCR beta chain was documented in a study of blood T cells in healthy people across ages. Study-wide points: While age rose, TCR beta diversity per million T cells dropped in a roughly linear way. Aged donors had fewer naive CD4+ cells and lower diversity than long-lived donors. Bulk PBMC profiling left naive and antigen-experienced comparisons inconclusive.

Then a second PCR, running roughly 7 to 12 cycles, was carried out with a sample-barcoded 5' primer and a J-beta primer mix. MiXCR, applied by TCRdb to the 5' RACE reads, yields one record per CDR3 protein. Here the sample spans over 550,000 distinct CDR3 sequences, roughly 30% being singletons. This clonotype was detected only a few times. What it binds is unknown. The CDR3 covers 15 residues. The ends lost 0 bases at V and 7 bases at J; junction bases unmatched: 8. The V gene's germline CDR1 is SGHRS and CDR2 YFSETQ. This chain connects TRBV5-1 to TRBJ2-7, with TRBD2 matching 9 bases. The source is a woman over 75 in good health. Source material: blood. In DNA form, the CDR3 reads TGCGCCAGCAGCTTGGGGCTAGCGGGGAGCCATGAGCAGTACTTC. The encoded protein is CASSLGLAGSHEQYF.